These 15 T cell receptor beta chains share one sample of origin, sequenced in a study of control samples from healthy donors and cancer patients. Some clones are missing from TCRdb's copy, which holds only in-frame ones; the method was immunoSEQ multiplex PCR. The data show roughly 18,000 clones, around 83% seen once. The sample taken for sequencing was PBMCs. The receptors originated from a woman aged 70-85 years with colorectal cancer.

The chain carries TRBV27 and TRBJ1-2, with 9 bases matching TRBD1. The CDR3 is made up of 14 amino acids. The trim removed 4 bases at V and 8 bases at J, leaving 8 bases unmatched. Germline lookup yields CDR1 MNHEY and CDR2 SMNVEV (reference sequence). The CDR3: CASSSNRGLQGYTF. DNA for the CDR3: TGTGCCAGCAGTTCAAACAGGGGGCTACAGGGCTACACCTTC.

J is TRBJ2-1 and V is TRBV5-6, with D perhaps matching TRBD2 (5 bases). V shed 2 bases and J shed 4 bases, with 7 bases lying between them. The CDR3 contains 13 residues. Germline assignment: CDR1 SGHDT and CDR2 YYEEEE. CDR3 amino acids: CASSFGVYNEQFF. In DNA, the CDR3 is TGTGCCAGCAGCTTCGGGGTTTACAATGAGCAGTTCTTC.

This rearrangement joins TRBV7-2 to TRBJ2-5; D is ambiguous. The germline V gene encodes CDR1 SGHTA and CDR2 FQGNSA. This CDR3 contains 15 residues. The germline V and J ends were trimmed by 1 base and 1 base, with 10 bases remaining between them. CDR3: CASSLVRIGQETQYF. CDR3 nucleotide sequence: TGTGCCAGCAGCTTAGTGCGTATCGGCCAAGAGACCCAGTACTTC.

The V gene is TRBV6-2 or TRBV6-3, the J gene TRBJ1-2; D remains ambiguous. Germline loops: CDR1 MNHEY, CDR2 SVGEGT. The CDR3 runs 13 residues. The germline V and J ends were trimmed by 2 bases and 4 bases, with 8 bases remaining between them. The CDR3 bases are TGTGCCAGCAGTTACGAGGGATCCTATGGCTACACCTTC. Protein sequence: CASSYEGSYGYTF.

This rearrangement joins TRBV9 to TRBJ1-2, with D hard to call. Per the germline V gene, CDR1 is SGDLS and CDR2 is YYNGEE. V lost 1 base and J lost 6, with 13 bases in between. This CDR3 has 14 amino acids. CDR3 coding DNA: TGTGCCAGCAGCGTATCGGGGTGGGAGGATGGCTACACCTTC. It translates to CASSVSGWEDGYTF.

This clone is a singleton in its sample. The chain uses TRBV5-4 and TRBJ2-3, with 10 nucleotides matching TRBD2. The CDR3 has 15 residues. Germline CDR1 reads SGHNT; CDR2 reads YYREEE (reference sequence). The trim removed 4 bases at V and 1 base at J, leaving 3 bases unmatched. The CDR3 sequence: CASSVAGGRTDTQYF. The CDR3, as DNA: TGTGCCAGCAGCGTAGCGGGGGGACGCACAGATACGCAGTATTTT.

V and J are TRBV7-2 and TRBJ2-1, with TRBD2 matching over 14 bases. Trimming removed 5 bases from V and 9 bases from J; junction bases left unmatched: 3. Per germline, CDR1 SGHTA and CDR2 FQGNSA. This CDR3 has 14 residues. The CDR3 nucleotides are TGTGCCAGCAGCACGGGACTAGCGGGAGCTGAGCAGTTCTTC. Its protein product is CASSTGLAGAEQFF.

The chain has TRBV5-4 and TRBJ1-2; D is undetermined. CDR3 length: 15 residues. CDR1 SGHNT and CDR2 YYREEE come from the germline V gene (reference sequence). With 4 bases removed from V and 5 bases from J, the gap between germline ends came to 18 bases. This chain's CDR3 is CASSPRELGIYGYTF. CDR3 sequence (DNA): TGTGCCAGCAGCCCCCGGGAATTGGGGATTTATGGCTACACCTTC.

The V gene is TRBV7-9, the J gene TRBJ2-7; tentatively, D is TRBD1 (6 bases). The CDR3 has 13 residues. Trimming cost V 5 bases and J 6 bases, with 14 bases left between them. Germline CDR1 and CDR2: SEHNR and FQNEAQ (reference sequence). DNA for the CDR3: TGTGCCAGCAGCCAGGACAGTCACGGCGAGCAGTACTTC. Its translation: CASSQDSHGEQYF.

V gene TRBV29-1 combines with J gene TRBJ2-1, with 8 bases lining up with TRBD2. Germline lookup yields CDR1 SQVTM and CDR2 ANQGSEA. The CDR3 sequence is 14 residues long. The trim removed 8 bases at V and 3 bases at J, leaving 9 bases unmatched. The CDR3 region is CSFRTSLLYNEQFF. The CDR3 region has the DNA TGCAGCTTTCGGACTAGCTTACTCTACAATGAGCAGTTCTTC.

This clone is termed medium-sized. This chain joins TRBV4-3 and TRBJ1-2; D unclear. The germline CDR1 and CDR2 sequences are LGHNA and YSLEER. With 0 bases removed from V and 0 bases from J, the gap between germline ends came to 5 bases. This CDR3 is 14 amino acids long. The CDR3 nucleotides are TGCGCCAGCAGCCAAGATAGGACTAACTATGGCTACACCTTC. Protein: CASSQDRTNYGYTF.

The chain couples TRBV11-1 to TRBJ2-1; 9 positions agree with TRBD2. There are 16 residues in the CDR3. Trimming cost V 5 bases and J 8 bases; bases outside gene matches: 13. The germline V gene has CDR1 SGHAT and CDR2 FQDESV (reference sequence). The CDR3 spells CASSPNTGGRADEQFF. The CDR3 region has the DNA TGTGCCAGCAGCCCCAATACGGGCGGGAGGGCGGATGAGCAGTTCTTC.

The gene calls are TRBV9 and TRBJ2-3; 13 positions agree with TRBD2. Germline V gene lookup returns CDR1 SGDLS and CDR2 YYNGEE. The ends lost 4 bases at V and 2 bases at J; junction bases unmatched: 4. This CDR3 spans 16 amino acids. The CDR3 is CASSPGTSGNTDTQYF. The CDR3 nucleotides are TGTGCCAGCAGCCCCGGGACTAGCGGGAACACAGATACGCAGTATTTT.

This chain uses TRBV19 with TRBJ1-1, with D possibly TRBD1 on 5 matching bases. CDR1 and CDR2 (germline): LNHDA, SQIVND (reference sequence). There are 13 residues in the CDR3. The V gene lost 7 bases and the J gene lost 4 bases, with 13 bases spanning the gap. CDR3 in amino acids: CASTGRAITEAFF. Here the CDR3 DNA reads TGTGCCAGTACGGGCAGGGCGATCACTGAAGCTTTCTTT.

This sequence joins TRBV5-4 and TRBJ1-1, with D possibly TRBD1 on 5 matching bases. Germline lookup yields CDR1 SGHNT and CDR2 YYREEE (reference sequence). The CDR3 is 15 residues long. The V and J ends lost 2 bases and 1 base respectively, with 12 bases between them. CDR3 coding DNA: TGTGCCAGCAGCTTTCCGGGGGGGAAGAACACTGAAGCTTTCTTT. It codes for CASSFPGGKNTEAFF.